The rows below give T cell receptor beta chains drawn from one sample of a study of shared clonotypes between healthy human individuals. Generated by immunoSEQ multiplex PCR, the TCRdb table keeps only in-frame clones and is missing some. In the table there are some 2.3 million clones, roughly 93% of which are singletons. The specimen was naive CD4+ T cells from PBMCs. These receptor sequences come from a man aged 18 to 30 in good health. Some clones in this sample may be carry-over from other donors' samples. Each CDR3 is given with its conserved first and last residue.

CASSVAGMYQETQYF	TRBJ2-5	TRBV9	15
CASSLMLAGGLFSYEQYF	TRBJ2-7	TRBV28	18
CASSQEGTGGRGYTF	TRBJ1-2	TRBV5-1	15
CASSPLGQGVPGANVLTF	TRBJ2-6	TRBV4-3	18
CASSGGNSNQPQHF	TRBJ1-5	TRBV2	14
CASSFTGTGGYEQYF	TRBJ2-7	TRBV27	15
CATLTGGNTIYF	TRBJ1-3	TRBV6-1	12
CASSPRAAAGAIYEQYF	TRBJ2-7	TRBV18	17
CASSTGQGAGDIQYF	TRBJ2-4	TRBV5-1	15
CSQVLQETQYF	TRBJ2-5	TRBV20-1	11
CASSSVERNTEAFF	TRBJ1-1	TRBV6-5	14
CASRPGGRPEQYF	TRBJ2-7	TRBV28	13
CASSPNTPGTTEAFF	TRBJ1-1	TRBV18	15
CASSTGNTGELFF	TRBJ2-2	TRBV9	13
CASRLTGETSPLHF	TRBJ1-6	TRBV7-9	14
CASSLGDRGLNQPQHF	TRBJ1-5	TRBV28	16
CASSLGLTSGTMSDTQYF	TRBJ2-3	TRBV5-1	18
CASTLAGFGGTGELFF	TRBJ2-2	TRBV19	16
CASRREGTDTQYF	TRBJ2-3	TRBV6-5	13
CASSPGLLGTSGRAGEQYF	TRBJ2-7	TRBV18	19
CASSKRGQAPYEQYF	TRBJ2-7	TRBV21-1	15
CASTLGGSSSYEQYF	TRBJ2-7	TRBV5-1	15
CSVAYGSSTDTQYF	TRBJ2-3	TRBV29-1	14
CASRAQGGGTDTQYF	TRBJ2-3	TRBV6-1	15
CASSVDRPETQYF	TRBJ2-5	TRBV28	13
CASSVGGSGPQETQYF	TRBJ2-5	TRBV9	16
CASSPYEGASNEQFF	TRBJ2-1	TRBV14	15
CASSDVGNITTYKLFF	TRBJ1-4	TRBV6-1	16
CASSFRGLAAYEQFF	TRBJ2-1	TRBV27	15
CASSVGWRGQGDREQFF	TRBJ2-1	TRBV9	17
CASSLGGGNEQFF	TRBJ2-1	TRBV11-2	13
CASSYRPGGGNTEAFF	TRBJ1-1	TRBV5-1	16
CASSPRPLGEQYF	TRBJ2-7	TRBV27	13
CASTRVAGTSGNEQFF	TRBJ2-1	TRBV28	16
CASSPRHRGRGETQYF	TRBJ2-5	TRBV19	16
CASTPSGANVLTF	TRBJ2-6	TRBV2	13
CASTDRGTETSYEQYF	TRBJ2-7	TRBV6-6	16
CASSLTTDHGANVLTF	TRBJ2-6	TRBV6-5	16
CASSLSGTALAFF	TRBJ1-1	TRBV27	13
CASSQREAKNIQYF	TRBJ2-4	TRBV2	14
CASILYRDRGLNTEAFF	TRBJ1-1	TRBV5-6	17
CASSLNPLRANTGELFF	TRBJ2-2	TRBV5-1	17
CARGGGYTF	TRBJ1-2	TRBV27	9
CASSTAGTGDWDNQPQHF	TRBJ1-5	TRBV19	18
CASSSRDRQFF	TRBJ2-1	TRBV28	11
CASSQWGQGVEKLFF	TRBJ1-4	TRBV23-1	15
CASSFWLGSYEQYF	TRBJ2-7	TRBV28	14
CASSLILGGGAFF	TRBJ1-1	TRBV5-1	13
CASSLDSNQPQHF	TRBJ1-5	TRBV28	13
CACSGRSYGYTF	TRBJ1-2	TRBV2	12
CASSVGDSSNQPQHF	TRBJ1-5	TRBV9	15
CASSTGLNEKLFF	TRBJ1-4	TRBV19	13
CASTRDRSHTEAFF	TRBJ1-1	TRBV6-4	14